This TCR beta chain was identified in a study of blood T cell repertoires in COVID-19. Study-wide background: There were acute and convalescent COVID-19 samples, and they came from the United States, Italy and Spain. T cells, B-cell-depleted T cells, or PBMCs supplied cDNA or gDNA.

Per the study methods: By means of reference gene primer amplification, nucleated cell counts were estimated. Repertoires were generated with immunoSEQ multiplex PCR, while TCRdb's copy carries only in-frame clones and drops some. Clonal size and the V and J genes are those of that table, whereas D and trimming came from the DNA. The sample contains some 210,000 clones, 80% to 85% of which appear only once. This CDR3 region has 16 residues. V shed 2 bases and J 2 bases; nucleotides not matched to a gene: 4. Germline CDR1 and CDR2: SGHTA and FQGNSA. This receptor was identified in a human donor in a cohort sampled during active COVID-19. The chain recombines TRBV7-2 with TRBJ2-3, with 10 bases that match TRBD2. Source material: peripheral blood. As DNA, the CDR3 is TGTGCCAGCAGCTTACTAGCGGGAGCTACCACAGATACGCAGTATTTT. Translated: CASSLLAGATTDTQYF.